This T cell receptor (beta chain) is drawn from a study of shared clonotypes between healthy human individuals. Looking at the study overall: Three plates each covered CD4 naive and memory; CD8 naive two, CD8 memory one. Findings of the study overall: Clonotypes shared by all four sorted-subset donors had higher generation probabilities than non-shared clonotypes.

Genomic DNA from each subset was divided evenly over several immunoSEQ plates. In the original analysis: ImmunoSEQ sequences covered only the junction and lacked quality scores; filtering therefore differed. Method: immunoSEQ multiplex PCR; TCRdb's copy keeps in-frame clones and lacks some. V and J calls and clone size are as listed in that table; D and trimming were resolved from the DNA. The repertoire has some 1,100,000 clones, roughly 74% of them found once; the top ten carry approximately 0.56%. This CDR3 spans 16 amino acids. The V end lost 2 bases, the J end lost 3 bases, and 16 bases lay between the germline ends. Germline-derived CDR1 and CDR2 are LGHNA and YNFKEQ. With respect to this clone: What it binds is not known.

This clonotype was obtained from a man in his late teens or twenties in good health. Some clones in this sample may be carry-over from other donors' samples. The chain uses TRBV4-2 and TRBJ1-1, with unresolved D. The specimen sequenced was memory CD4+ T cells from PBMCs. The subset here: CD45RA-negative fraction. CDR3 DNA sequence: TGTGCCAGCAGCCAATTTAGTGGCGGAACCTACACTGAAGCTTTCTTT. This translates into CASSQFSGGTYTEAFF.